The source of this TCR beta chain is a study of blood T cell repertoires in COVID-19. Study details: T cells, B-cell-depleted T cells, or PBMCs provided the cDNA or gDNA that served as material.

Here immunoSEQ multiplex PCR was the method, and the copy in TCRdb shows in-frame clones only, minus some. The sample has 150,000 to 200,000 clones; 80% to 90% are singletons. Specimen: peripheral blood. The sequence was obtained from a human donor with active or convalescent COVID-19. The donor label of this sample is uncertain.

CDR3 loop: CASRDTGGRFEQYF. The DNA of the CDR3 is TGTGCCAGCAGAGACACAGGGGGGAGATTCGAGCAGTACTTC. The V gene is TRBV7-9, the J gene TRBJ2-7, with TRBD1 matching over 8 bases. Trimming at V came to 6 bases and at J to 6 bases, leaving 10 bases not matched to a gene. This CDR3 has 14 amino acids. Germline V CDR1 and CDR2: SEHNR, FQNEAQ (reference sequence).